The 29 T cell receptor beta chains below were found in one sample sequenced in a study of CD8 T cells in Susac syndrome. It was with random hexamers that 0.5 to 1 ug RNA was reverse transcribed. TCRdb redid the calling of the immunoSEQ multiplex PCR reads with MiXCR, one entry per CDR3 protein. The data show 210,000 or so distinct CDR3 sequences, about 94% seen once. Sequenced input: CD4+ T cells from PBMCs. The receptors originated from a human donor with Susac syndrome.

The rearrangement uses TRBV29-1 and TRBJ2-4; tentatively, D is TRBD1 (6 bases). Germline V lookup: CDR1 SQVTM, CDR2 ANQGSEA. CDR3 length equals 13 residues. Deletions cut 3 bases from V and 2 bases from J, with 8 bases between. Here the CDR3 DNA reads TGCAGCGTTGACGGGGACACCAAAAACATTCAGTACTTC. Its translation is CSVDGDTKNIQYF.

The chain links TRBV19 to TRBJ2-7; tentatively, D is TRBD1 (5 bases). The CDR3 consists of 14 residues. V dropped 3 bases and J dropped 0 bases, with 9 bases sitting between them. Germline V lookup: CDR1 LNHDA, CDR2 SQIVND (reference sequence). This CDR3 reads CASSIAQGSYEQYF. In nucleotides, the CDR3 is TGTGCCAGTAGTATCGCGCAGGGCTCCTACGAGCAGTACTTC. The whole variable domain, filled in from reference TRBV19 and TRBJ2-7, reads DGGITQSPKYLFRKEGQNVTLSCEQNLNHDAMYWYRQDPGQGLRLIYYSQIVNDFQKGDIAEGYSVSREKKESFPLTVTSAQKNPTAFYLCASSIAQGSYEQYFGPGTRLTVT.

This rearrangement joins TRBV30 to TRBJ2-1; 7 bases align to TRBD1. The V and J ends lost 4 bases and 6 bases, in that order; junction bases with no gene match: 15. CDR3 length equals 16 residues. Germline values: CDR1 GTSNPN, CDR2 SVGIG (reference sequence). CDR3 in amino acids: CAWTRSGTARVNEQFF. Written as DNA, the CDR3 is TGTGCCTGGACCCGCTCCGGGACAGCTAGAGTCAATGAGCAGTTCTTC.

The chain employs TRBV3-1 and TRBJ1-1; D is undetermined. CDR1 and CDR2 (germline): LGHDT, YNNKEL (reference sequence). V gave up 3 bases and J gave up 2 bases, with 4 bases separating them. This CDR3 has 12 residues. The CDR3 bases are TGTGCCAGCAGCCACCCAAACACTGAAGCTTTCTTT. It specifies CASSHPNTEAFF.

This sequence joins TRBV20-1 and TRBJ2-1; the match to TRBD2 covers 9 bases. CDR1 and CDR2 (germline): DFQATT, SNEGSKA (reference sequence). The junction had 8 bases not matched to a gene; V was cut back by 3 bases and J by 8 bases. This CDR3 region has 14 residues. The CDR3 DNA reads TGCAGTGCTAGCTACAGCGGGGGGCGTGATGAGCAGTTCTTC. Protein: CSASYSGGRDEQFF.

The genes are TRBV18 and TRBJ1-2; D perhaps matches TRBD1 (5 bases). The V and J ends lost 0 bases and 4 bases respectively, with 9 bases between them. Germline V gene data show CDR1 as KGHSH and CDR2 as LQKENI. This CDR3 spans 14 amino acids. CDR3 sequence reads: CASSPPGVTYGYTF. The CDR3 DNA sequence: TGTGCCAGCTCACCACCGGGGGTCACCTATGGCTACACCTTC.

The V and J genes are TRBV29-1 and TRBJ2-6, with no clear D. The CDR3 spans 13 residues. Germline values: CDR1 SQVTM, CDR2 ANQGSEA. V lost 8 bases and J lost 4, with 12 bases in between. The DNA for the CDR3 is TGCAGCCTGATGGTTCCCGGGGCCAACGTCCTGACTTTC. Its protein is CSLMVPGANVLTF. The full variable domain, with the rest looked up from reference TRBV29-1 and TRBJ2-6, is SAVISQKPSRDICQRGTSLTIQCQVDSQVTMMFWYRQQPGQSLTLIATANQGSEATYESGFVIDKFPISRPNLTFSTLTVSNMSPEDSSIYLCSLMVPGANVLTFGAGSRLTVL.

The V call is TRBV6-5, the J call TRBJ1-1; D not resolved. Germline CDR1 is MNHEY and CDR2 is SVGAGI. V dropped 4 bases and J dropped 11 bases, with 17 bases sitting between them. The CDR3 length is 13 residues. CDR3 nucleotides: TGTGCCAGCAGTTCGCCCTCTGGTCTGGGGGCTTTCTTT. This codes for CASSSPSGLGAFF.

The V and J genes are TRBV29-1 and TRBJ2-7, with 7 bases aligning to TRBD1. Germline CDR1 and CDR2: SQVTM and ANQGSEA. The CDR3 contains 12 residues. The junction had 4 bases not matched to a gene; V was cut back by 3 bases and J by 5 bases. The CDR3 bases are TGCAGCGTTGAGGGACAGTATCACGAGCAGTACTTC. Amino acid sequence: CSVEGQYHEQYF.

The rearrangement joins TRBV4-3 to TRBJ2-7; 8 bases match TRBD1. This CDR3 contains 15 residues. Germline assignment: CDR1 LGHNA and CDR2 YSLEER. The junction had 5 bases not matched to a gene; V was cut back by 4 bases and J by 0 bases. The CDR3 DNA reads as TGCGCCAGCAGCCCGACAGGGGACCTCTCCTACGAGCAGTACTTC. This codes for CASSPTGDLSYEQYF.

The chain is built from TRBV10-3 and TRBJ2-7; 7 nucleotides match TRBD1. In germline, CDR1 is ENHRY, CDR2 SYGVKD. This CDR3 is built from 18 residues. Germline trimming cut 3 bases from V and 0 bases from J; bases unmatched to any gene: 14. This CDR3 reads CAISDPRLKGAPSYEQYF. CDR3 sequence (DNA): TGTGCCATCAGTGACCCCAGGCTGAAGGGGGCTCCCTCCTACGAGCAGTACTTC.

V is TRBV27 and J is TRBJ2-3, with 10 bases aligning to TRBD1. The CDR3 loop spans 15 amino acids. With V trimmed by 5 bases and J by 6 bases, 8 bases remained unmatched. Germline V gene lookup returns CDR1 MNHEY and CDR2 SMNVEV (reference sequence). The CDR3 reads CASSDSTGGADTQYF. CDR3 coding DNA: TGTGCCAGCAGTGATTCGACAGGGGGCGCGGATACGCAGTATTTT.

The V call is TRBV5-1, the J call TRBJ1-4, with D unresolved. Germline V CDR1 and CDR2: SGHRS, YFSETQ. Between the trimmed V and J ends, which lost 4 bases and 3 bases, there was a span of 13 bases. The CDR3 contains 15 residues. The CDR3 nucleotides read TGCGCCAGCAGCCCCGGGTCGGATGCTAATGAAAAACTGTTTTTT. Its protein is CASSPGSDANEKLFF.

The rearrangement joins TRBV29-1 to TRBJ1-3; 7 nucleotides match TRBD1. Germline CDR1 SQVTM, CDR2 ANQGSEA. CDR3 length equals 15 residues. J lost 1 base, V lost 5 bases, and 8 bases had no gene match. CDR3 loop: CSVWDSRKSGNTIYF. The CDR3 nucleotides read TGCAGCGTTTGGGACAGCCGTAAATCTGGAAACACCATATATTTT.

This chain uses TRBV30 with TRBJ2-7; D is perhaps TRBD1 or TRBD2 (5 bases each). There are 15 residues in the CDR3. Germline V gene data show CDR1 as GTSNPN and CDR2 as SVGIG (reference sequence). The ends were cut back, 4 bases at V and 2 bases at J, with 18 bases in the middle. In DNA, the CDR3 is TGTGCCTGGACTCCTTTTGGCAGGGAGACCTACGAGCAGTACTTC. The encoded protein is CAWTPFGRETYEQYF.

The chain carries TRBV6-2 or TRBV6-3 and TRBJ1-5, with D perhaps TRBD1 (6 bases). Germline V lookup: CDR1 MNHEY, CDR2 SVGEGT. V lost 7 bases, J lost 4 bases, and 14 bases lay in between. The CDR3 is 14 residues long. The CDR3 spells CASNDGQNNQPQHF. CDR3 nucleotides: TGTGCCAGCAACGACGGACAGAATAATCAGCCCCAGCATTTT.

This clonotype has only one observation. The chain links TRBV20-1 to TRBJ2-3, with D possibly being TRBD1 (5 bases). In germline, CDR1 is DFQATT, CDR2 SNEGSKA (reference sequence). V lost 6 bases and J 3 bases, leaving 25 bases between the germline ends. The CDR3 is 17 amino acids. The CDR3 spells CSAPVPLGQGGTDTQYF. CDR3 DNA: TGCAGTGCCCCGGTCCCCCTTGGGCAGGGTGGGACAGATACGCAGTATTTT.

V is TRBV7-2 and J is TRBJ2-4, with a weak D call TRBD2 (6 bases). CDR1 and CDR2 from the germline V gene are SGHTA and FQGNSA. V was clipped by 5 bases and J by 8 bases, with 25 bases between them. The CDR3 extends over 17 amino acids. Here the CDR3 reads CASSPQGGQGTGDIQYF. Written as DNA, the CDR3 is TGTGCCAGCAGCCCCCAAGGAGGGCAGGGAACGGGGGACATTCAGTACTTC.

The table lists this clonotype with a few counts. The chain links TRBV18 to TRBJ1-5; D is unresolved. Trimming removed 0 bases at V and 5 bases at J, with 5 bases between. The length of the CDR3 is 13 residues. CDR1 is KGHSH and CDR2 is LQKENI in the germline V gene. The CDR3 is CASSPPGDQPQHF. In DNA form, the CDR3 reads TGTGCCAGCTCACCACCGGGTGATCAGCCCCAGCATTTT.

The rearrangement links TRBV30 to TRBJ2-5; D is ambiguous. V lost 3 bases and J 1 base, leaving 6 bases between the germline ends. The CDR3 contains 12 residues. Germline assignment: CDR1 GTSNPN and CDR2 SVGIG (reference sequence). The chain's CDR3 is CAWSPSQETQYF. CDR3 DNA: TGTGCCTGGAGCCCCTCCCAAGAGACCCAGTACTTC.

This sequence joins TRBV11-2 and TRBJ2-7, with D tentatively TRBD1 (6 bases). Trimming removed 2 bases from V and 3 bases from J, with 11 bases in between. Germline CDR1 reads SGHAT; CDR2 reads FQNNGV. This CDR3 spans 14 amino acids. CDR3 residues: CASSLFNRVYEQYF. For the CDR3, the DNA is TGTGCCAGCAGCTTATTCAACAGGGTCTACGAGCAGTACTTC.

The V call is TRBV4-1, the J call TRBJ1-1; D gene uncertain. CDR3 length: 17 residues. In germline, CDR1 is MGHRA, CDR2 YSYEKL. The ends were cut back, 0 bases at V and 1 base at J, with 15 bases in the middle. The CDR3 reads CASSQDSRGRGNTEAFF. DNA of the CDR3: TGCGCCAGCAGCCAAGATAGTAGAGGACGCGGGAACACTGAAGCTTTCTTT.

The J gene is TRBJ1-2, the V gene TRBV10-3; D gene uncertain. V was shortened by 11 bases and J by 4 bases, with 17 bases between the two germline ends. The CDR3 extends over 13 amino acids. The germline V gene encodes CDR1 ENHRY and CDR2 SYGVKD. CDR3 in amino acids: CASSAGNAYGYTF. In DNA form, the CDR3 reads TGTGCCTCCTCCGCGGGGAACGCCTATGGCTACACCTTC.

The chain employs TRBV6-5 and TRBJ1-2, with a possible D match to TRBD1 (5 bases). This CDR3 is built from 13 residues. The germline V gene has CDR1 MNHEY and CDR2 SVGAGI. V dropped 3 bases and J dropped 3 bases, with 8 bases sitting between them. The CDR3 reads CASSYAGDYGYTF. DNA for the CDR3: TGTGCCAGCAGTTATGCGGGGGACTATGGCTACACCTTC.

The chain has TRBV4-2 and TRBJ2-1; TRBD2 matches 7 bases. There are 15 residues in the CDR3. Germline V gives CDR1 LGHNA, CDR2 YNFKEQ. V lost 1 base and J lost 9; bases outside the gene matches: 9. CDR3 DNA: TGTGCCAGCAGCCAAGCGACTATGGGGGAGGGTGAGCAGTTCTTC. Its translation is CASSQATMGEGEQFF.

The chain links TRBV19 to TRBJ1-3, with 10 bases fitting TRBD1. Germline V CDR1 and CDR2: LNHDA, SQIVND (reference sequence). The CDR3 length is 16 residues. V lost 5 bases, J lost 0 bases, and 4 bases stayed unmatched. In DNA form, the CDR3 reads TGTGCCAGTAGTCTGGGGACAGGGGTCTCTGGAAACACCATATATTTT. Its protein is CASSLGTGVSGNTIYF.

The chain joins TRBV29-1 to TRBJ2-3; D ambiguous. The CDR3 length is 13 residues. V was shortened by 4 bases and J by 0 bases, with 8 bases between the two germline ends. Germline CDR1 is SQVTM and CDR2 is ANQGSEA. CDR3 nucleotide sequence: TGCAGCGTTGGGGAACCTAGCACAGATACGCAGTATTTT. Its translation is CSVGEPSTDTQYF.

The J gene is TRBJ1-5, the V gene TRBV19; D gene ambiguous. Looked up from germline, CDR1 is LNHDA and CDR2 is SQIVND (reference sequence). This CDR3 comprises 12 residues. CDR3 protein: CVAGSSNQPQHF. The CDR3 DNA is TGTGTGGCGGGGTCGTCTAATCAGCCCCAGCATTTT.

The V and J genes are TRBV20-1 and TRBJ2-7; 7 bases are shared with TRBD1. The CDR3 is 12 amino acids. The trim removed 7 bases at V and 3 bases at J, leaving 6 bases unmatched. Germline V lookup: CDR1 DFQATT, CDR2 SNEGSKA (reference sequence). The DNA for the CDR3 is TGCAGTGGTAAGGCAGGGGGCTACGAGCAGTACTTC. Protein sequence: CSGKAGGYEQYF.